The 23 T cell receptor beta chains given below trace back to one sample, sequenced in a study of response to subunit inactivated influenza vaccine. Each CDR3 protein is one row after TCRdb ran MiXCR on the RT-PCR reads. Among roughly 760,000 distinct CDR3 sequences, over 20% were seen once, and the ten largest hold 10%. The material sequenced was PBMCs from blood, taken 4 to 6 days after vaccination. The receptors here all came from a man aged 45 to 65 who received an inactivated influenza vaccine.

This clonotype was picked up a small number of times. The J gene is TRBJ2-7, the V gene TRBV7-6, with TRBD2 matching over 7 bases. V dropped 5 bases and J dropped 2; count of bases not matched to a gene: 9. Looked up from germline, CDR1 is SGHVS and CDR2 is FNYEAQ. The CDR3 spans 15 residues. CDR3 coding DNA: TGTGCCAGCAGCCGAGGACTAGTGGGGACCTACGAGCAGTACTTC. Its translation: CASSRGLVGTYEQYF.

The chain employs TRBV5-1 and TRBJ2-5; D may be TRBD1 (5 bases). The CDR3 extends over 13 amino acids. CDR1 SGHRS and CDR2 YFSETQ come from the germline V gene. V was trimmed by 6 bases and J by 5 bases, leaving 14 bases between them. The CDR3 coding sequence is TGCGCCAGCAAGAACCAGGGCCGGGAGACCCAGTACTTC. This translates into CASKNQGRETQYF.

The chain couples TRBV29-1 to TRBJ2-7, with 7 bases lining up with TRBD2. This CDR3 comprises 14 residues. The J segment lost 0 bases and the V segment lost 7 bases, leaving 9 bases of the junction unmatched. The germline V gene encodes CDR1 SQVTM and CDR2 ANQGSEA. CDR3 region: CSAVTQRGSYEQYF. CDR3 DNA: TGCAGCGCCGTAACACAGCGGGGCTCCTACGAGCAGTACTTC.

The chain combines TRBV27 with TRBJ2-3, with D perhaps TRBD2 (6 bases). CDR3 length equals 15 residues. The V end was cut by 0 bases, the J end by 5 bases, with 12 bases between. Germline V gives CDR1 MNHEY, CDR2 SMNVEV (reference sequence). This CDR3 reads CASSLSVGSLDTQYF. CDR3 DNA: TGTGCCAGCAGTTTATCCGTCGGGAGCTTAGATACGCAGTATTTT.

This clonotype was seen only a few times. The V gene is TRBV7-2, the J gene TRBJ2-1, with 11 bases that match TRBD2. Germline lookup yields CDR1 SGHTA and CDR2 FQGNSA. V gave up 2 bases and J gave up 2 bases; unmatched junction bases: 5. This CDR3 has 17 amino acids. The CDR3 region is CASSLRETSGAYNEQFF. The CDR3 DNA reads as TGTGCCAGCAGCTTAAGAGAGACTAGCGGGGCCTACAATGAGCAGTTCTTC.

The CDR3 coding sequence is TGCAGTGCTAGGATTGGGGGGGGAGGACCCGGGGAGCTGTTTTTT. Its translation is CSARIGGGGPGELFF. The chain joins TRBV20-1 to TRBJ2-2, with TRBD2 matching over 7 bases. The CDR3 runs 15 residues. With V trimmed by 3 bases and J by 6 bases, 10 bases remained unmatched. In germline, CDR1 is DFQATT, CDR2 SNEGSKA (reference sequence).

This clonotype was observed a few times. V usage is TRBV6-1 and J usage is TRBJ2-7, with 7 bases aligning to TRBD1. This CDR3 has 14 amino acids. Germline CDR1 is MNHNS and CDR2 is SASEGT. The V segment lost 8 bases and the J segment 2 bases; nucleotides outside the gene matches: 9. The CDR3 loop is CASYGEQGPYEQYF. The CDR3 bases are TGTGCCAGCTACGGGGAACAGGGGCCCTACGAGCAGTACTTC.

The V call is TRBV7-2, the J call TRBJ2-1, with D possibly being TRBD2 (7 bases). Germline values: CDR1 SGHTA, CDR2 FQGNSA. V dropped 4 bases and J dropped 6 bases, with 16 bases sitting between them. The CDR3 is 15 residues long. The CDR3 spells CASSSPGGRVNEQFF. Here the CDR3 DNA reads TGTGCCAGCAGCTCACCCGGGGGGCGGGTCAATGAGCAGTTCTTC. Drawing the rest from reference TRBV7-2 and TRBJ2-1, the complete variable domain is GAGVSQSPSNKVTEKGKDVELRCDPISGHTALYWYRQSLGQGLEFLIYFQGNSAPDKSGLPSDRFSAERTGGSVSTLTIQRTQQEDSAVYLCASSSPGGRVNEQFFGPGTRLTVL.

This clonotype has only one observation. This rearrangement joins TRBV29-1 to TRBJ2-3, with 13 bases that match TRBD2. CDR1 is SQVTM, CDR2 ANQGSEA, per germline. V lost 4 bases to trimming and J lost 0 bases; unmatched junction nucleotides: 4. The CDR3 loop spans 16 amino acids. DNA for the CDR3: TGCAGCGTTGCAGGGACTAGCGGGGCTAGCACAGATACGCAGTATTTT. Translated: CSVAGTSGASTDTQYF.

This clonotype was detected a few times. The J gene is TRBJ2-3, the V gene TRBV10-3; 8 bases match TRBD2. Germline loops: CDR1 ENHRY, CDR2 SYGVKD. The CDR3 consists of 15 residues. Trimming cost V 0 bases and J 1 base; bases outside gene matches: 0. CDR3 residues: CAISESLAGTDTQYF. The CDR3 nucleotides read TGTGCCATCAGTGAGTCACTAGCGGGCACAGATACGCAGTATTTT.

V is TRBV20-1 and J is TRBJ2-5, with D perhaps TRBD1 (7 bases). With 5 bases removed from V and 4 bases from J, the gap between germline ends came to 20 bases. Germline CDR1 and CDR2: DFQATT and SNEGSKA (reference sequence). The CDR3 sequence is 15 residues long. The chain's CDR3 is CSAPPGDQGGETQYF. DNA of the CDR3: TGCAGTGCTCCCCCAGGGGACCAGGGGGGAGAGACCCAGTACTTC.

This clonotype turned up a few times. The CDR3 region is CASTEEVTYEQYF. CDR3 sequence (DNA): TGTGCCAGCACCGAGGAGGTGACCTACGAGCAGTACTTC. This chain links TRBV7-6 with TRBJ2-7, with D maybe TRBD2 (5 bases). The V gene lost 7 bases and the J gene lost 2 bases, with 12 bases spanning the gap. Germline V gene sequence: CDR1 SGHVS, CDR2 FNYEAQ. The CDR3 runs 13 residues.

This clonotype was detected a few times. This chain links TRBV10-2 with TRBJ2-2, with 9 bases identical to TRBD2. V lost 3 bases and J lost 6; bases outside the gene matches: 14. The CDR3 has 18 amino acids. Germline V gene lookup returns CDR1 WSHSY and CDR2 SAAADI. This CDR3 reads CASSDPGLAGRWSGELFF. The CDR3 bases are TGCGCCAGCAGTGACCCCGGGCTAGCGGGACGTTGGTCCGGGGAGCTGTTTTTT.

A few counts support this clonotype. The chain joins TRBV12-3 or TRBV12-4 to TRBJ1-2; D is possibly TRBD1 (6 bases). V was pared by 7 bases and J by 4 bases, with 13 bases between. The CDR3 runs to 13 residues. The CDR3 region is CASTGQQSYGYTF. The CDR3 DNA reads as TGTGCCAGCACCGGACAGCAGAGCTATGGCTACACCTTC.

The table lists this clonotype with a few counts. V usage is TRBV7-2 and J usage is TRBJ2-7; D is unresolved. CDR1 SGHTA and CDR2 FQGNSA come from the germline V gene. CDR3 size: 13 residues. V lost 1 base and J 5 bases, leaving 9 bases between the germline ends. CDR3 sequence: CASSLVGSHEQYF. The CDR3 nucleotides read TGTGCCAGCAGCTTAGTAGGGTCCCACGAGCAGTACTTC.

The rearrangement uses TRBV20-1 and TRBJ1-1, with D possibly TRBD1 on 6 matching bases. This CDR3 is 14 amino acids long. V dropped 0 bases and J dropped 1 base, with 9 bases sitting between them. Germline CDR1 reads DFQATT; CDR2 reads SNEGSKA (reference sequence). Here the CDR3 DNA reads TGCAGTGCTAGAGAGGGACACGCGAACACTGAAGCTTTCTTT. It translates to CSAREGHANTEAFF.

V gene TRBV27 combines with J gene TRBJ2-7, with 12 bases lining up with TRBD2. Germline V gene sequence: CDR1 MNHEY, CDR2 SMNVEV (reference sequence). The CDR3 is 15 amino acids. With 7 bases clipped from V and 2 bases from J, the junction kept 6 bases outside the gene matches. The CDR3 DNA reads TGTGCCAGCACCTTACTAGCGGGGGGACCCTACGAGCAGTACTTC. Protein product: CASTLLAGGPYEQYF.

In this sample, this clonotype turned up many times. The chain carries TRBV12-3 or TRBV12-4 and TRBJ2-5, with TRBD2 matching 7 bases. Trimming at V came to 2 bases and at J to 3 bases, leaving 3 bases not matched to a gene. The CDR3 covers 14 residues. CDR3 nucleotide sequence: TGTGCCAGCAGTTTACTTGGGGGGGAAGAGACCCAGTACTTC. Protein product: CASSLLGGEETQYF.

The V and J genes are TRBV13 and TRBJ2-1; D is unresolved. CDR1 and CDR2 from the germline V gene are PRHDT and FYEKMQ (reference sequence). This CDR3 spans 14 amino acids. The ends were cut back, 4 bases at V and 7 bases at J, with 14 bases in the middle. The CDR3 is CASSSSRDHNEQFF. DNA for the CDR3: TGTGCCAGCAGCTCCTCCCGTGACCATAATGAGCAGTTCTTC.

This clonotype was seen only a few times. The CDR3 loop reads CASSFNRDDEQYF. The DNA of the CDR3 is TGTGCCAGCAGTTTTAACAGGGACGACGAGCAGTACTTC. The V call is TRBV28, the J call TRBJ2-7, with a tentative D call TRBD1 (6 bases). Trimming took 3 bases from V and 5 from J, leaving 11 bases between them. From germline, CDR1 is MDHEN and CDR2 SYDVKM. The CDR3 consists of 13 residues. Based on the CDR3 plus reference TRBV28 and TRBJ2-7, the full variable domain is DVKVTQSSRYLVKRTGEKVFLECVQDMDHENMFWYRQDPGLGLRLIYFSYDVKMKEKGDIPEGYSVSREKKERFSLILESASTNQTSMYLCASSFNRDDEQYFGPGTRLTVT.

The rearrangement joins TRBV4-3 to TRBJ2-2; D is possibly TRBD1 or TRBD2 (6 bases each). V lost 1 base, J lost 6 bases, and 15 bases lay in between. The CDR3 contains 16 residues. The germline V gene has CDR1 LGHNA and CDR2 YSLEER. For the CDR3, the DNA is TGCGCCAGCAGCCAAGGGGGGGCCGCCGTTCCCGGGGAGCTGTTTTTT. Translation gives CASSQGGAAVPGELFF.

This clonotype was observed a few times. The J gene is TRBJ2-3, the V gene TRBV12-3 or TRBV12-4, with TRBD1 matching 8 bases. The CDR3 runs to 20 residues. Trimming took 7 bases from V and 1 from J; bases not matched to a gene: 22. CDR3 coding DNA: TGTGCCAGCACTCCGGGACAGGAAACTTTTGGACGGGGCGGCACAGATACGCAGTATTTT. Its protein product is CASTPGQETFGRGGTDTQYF.

The chain recombines TRBV2 with TRBJ2-1; TRBD1 aligns across 10 bases. CDR3 length equals 14 residues. Germline lookup yields CDR1 SNHLY and CDR2 FYNNEI. Trimming took 6 bases from V and 4 from J; bases not matched to a gene: 3. DNA of the CDR3: TGTGCCAGCAGGGAGGACAGGGGGTACAATGAGCAGTTCTTC. It is translated as CASREDRGYNEQFF.